A single sample gave rise to the 21 T cell receptor beta chains below, sequenced in a study of long-term antiretroviral therapy in people with HIV. The libraries were made with immunoSEQ v3.0 at survey level. Using immunoSEQ multiplex PCR, the repertoire was profiled, and TCRdb retains in-frame clones only, with some absent. The sample contains around 20,000 clones, roughly four fifths of which appear only once. The starting material was unsorted PBMCs, obtained 2.2 years after starting antiretroviral therapy. The source is a middle-aged man with HIV.

The genes are TRBV29-1 and TRBJ1-3; possibly TRBD1 for D (6 bases). The CDR3 length is 13 residues. The V gene lost 6 bases and the J gene lost 4 bases, with 13 bases spanning the gap. Germline loops: CDR1 SQVTM, CDR2 ANQGSEA. This CDR3 is CSVTGRGGNTIYF. The DNA of the CDR3 is TGCAGCGTGACCGGGAGGGGGGGAAACACCATATATTTT.

This chain links TRBV10-1 with TRBJ1-1; weak D call: TRBD1 (6 bases). Germline CDR1 WNHNN, CDR2 SYGVQD (reference sequence). V was trimmed by 2 bases and J by 1 base, leaving 11 bases between them. The CDR3 contains 15 residues. CDR3 DNA: TGCGCCAGCAGTGAGGGGGGCAGGAGGAACACTGAAGCTTTCTTT. Translation gives CASSEGGRRNTEAFF.

V usage is TRBV11-2 and J usage is TRBJ2-5, with D perhaps assigned TRBD1 or TRBD2 (5 bases each). The CDR3 contains 13 residues. Germline V gene lookup returns CDR1 SGHAT and CDR2 FQNNGV. Trimming took 5 bases from V and 2 from J, leaving 9 bases between them. In DNA form, the CDR3 reads TGTGCCAGCAGCCGAGGGGCACAAGAGACCCAGTACTTC. It yields the protein CASSRGAQETQYF.

The chain employs TRBV15 and TRBJ2-7, with a weak D call TRBD1 (5 bases). Germline loops: CDR1 LNHNV, CDR2 YYDKDF (reference sequence). CDR3 size: 18 residues. V lost 1 base, J lost 3 bases, and 22 bases lay in between. The CDR3 sequence: CATSRAHVGHVIFYEQYF. In DNA form, the CDR3 reads TGTGCCACCAGCAGAGCCCACGTGGGGCATGTAATTTTCTACGAGCAGTACTTC.

The chain is built from TRBV29-1 and TRBJ2-7, with D hard to call. The CDR3 sequence is 12 residues long. CDR1 and CDR2 (germline): SQVTM, ANQGSEA. Trimming pared 4 bases from V and 1 base from J, leaving 8 bases between. The CDR3 region has the DNA TGCAGCGTTGGAGGACCATCCTACGAGCAGTACTTC. It specifies CSVGGPSYEQYF.

Only a few counts were recorded for this clone. The chain is built from TRBV30 and TRBJ1-5; D possibly corresponds to TRBD1 (5 bases). The CDR3 is made up of 13 amino acids. Trimming left V 1 base short and J 4 bases short, with 8 bases between. Germline CDR1 GTSNPN, CDR2 SVGIG (reference sequence). The CDR3 DNA is TGTGCCTGGAGTGCGGGGCCAAATCAGCCCCAGCATTTT. Translated: CAWSAGPNQPQHF.

For this clone: A junction end diverges from the germline sequence, so it may reflect a read error. The chain is built from TRBV5-1 and TRBJ2-2; D is unclear. The CDR3 covers 14 residues. Germline CDR1 reads SGHRS; CDR2 reads YFSETQ. Here the CDR3 DNA reads TGCGCCAGCAGCCCCGACCGGTTCACCAGGGAGCTGTTTTTT. Translating it yields CASSPDRFTRELFF.

Here the CDR3 reads CASSAELAGASYEQYF. CDR3 coding DNA: TGTGCCAGCAGCGCCGAGCTAGCGGGAGCCTCCTACGAGCAGTACTTC. The chain uses TRBV2 and TRBJ2-7; 10 bases agree with TRBD2. Trimming took 6 bases from V and 0 from J; bases not matched to a gene: 8. Germline loops: CDR1 SNHLY, CDR2 FYNNEI. This CDR3 is 16 amino acids long.

The CDR3 sequence: CASSSTNSGNTIYF. Here the CDR3 DNA reads TGTGCCAGCAGTTCGACGAACTCTGGAAACACCATATATTTT. The chain has TRBV7-2 and TRBJ1-3; no definite D call. CDR1 SGHTA and CDR2 FQGNSA come from the germline V gene. The CDR3 contains 14 residues. V lost 6 bases to trimming and J lost 0 bases, with 9 bases between them. Supplemented by reference TRBV7-2 and TRBJ1-3, the full variable domain reads GAGVSQSPSNKVTEKGKDVELRCDPISGHTALYWYRQSLGQGLEFLIYFQGNSAPDKSGLPSDRFSAERTGGSVSTLTIQRTQQEDSAVYLCASSSTNSGNTIYFGEGSWLTVV.

The chain combines TRBV19 with TRBJ2-7; the match to TRBD1 covers 9 bases. Germline CDR1 LNHDA, CDR2 SQIVND (reference sequence). With 3 bases clipped from V and 1 base from J, the junction kept 4 bases outside the gene matches. CDR3 length: 15 amino acids. The CDR3 sequence: CASSMGQGPSYEQYF. The CDR3 DNA is TGTGCCAGTAGTATGGGACAGGGTCCATCCTACGAGCAGTACTTC.

The chain carries TRBV5-1 and TRBJ2-7, with TRBD2 matching 7 bases. CDR1 and CDR2 (germline): SGHRS, YFSETQ. The CDR3 sequence is 10 residues long. With V trimmed by 9 bases and J by 13 bases, 10 bases remained unmatched. The CDR3 loop is CATPGREPYF. In DNA form, the CDR3 reads TGCGCCACCCCTGGGAGGGAGCCATACTTC.

There are a few counts of this clone. This chain uses TRBV6-4 with TRBJ1-6; D is possibly TRBD1 (6 bases). The CDR3 totals 13 residues. The V gene's germline CDR1 is MRHNA and CDR2 SNTAGT. Trimming shortened V by 4 bases and J by 9 bases, and 10 bases separated the two germline ends. In DNA form, the CDR3 reads TGTGCCAGCAGTGCCGCGACAGGTTCACCCCTCCACTTT. Translating it yields CASSAATGSPLHF.

The V and J genes are TRBV7-8 and TRBJ1-6; no definite D call. Germline lookup yields CDR1 SGHVS and CDR2 FQNEAQ. The length of the CDR3 is 12 residues. V lost 6 bases, J lost 6 bases, and 6 bases lay in between. CDR3 region: CASRWSNSPLHF. The CDR3 DNA reads as TGTGCCAGCAGGTGGAGTAATTCACCCCTCCACTTT.

This clone was detected only a few times. The genes are TRBV6-6 and TRBJ2-7; 9 positions match TRBD1. Germline V gives CDR1 MNHNY, CDR2 SVGAGI (reference sequence). This CDR3 comprises 15 residues. Trimming cost V 2 bases and J 6 bases; bases outside gene matches: 8. In nucleotides, the CDR3 is TGTGCCAGCAGTTACGGGGGACAGGGAACACGCGAGCAGTACTTC. Translated, it gives CASSYGGQGTREQYF.

The rearrangement links TRBV15 to TRBJ1-2, with D uncertain. This CDR3 contains 14 residues. Germline-derived CDR1 and CDR2 are LNHNV and YYDKDF (reference sequence). V lost 0 bases to trimming and J lost 8 bases, with 13 bases between them. The CDR3 DNA is TGTGCCACCAGCAGAGATTCTGGTCAGACAGGCTACACCTTC. It translates to CATSRDSGQTGYTF. Full variable domain (rest looked up from reference TRBV15 and TRBJ1-2): DAMVIQNPRYQVTQFGKPVTLSCSQTLNHNVMYWYQQKSSQAPKLLFHYYDKDFNNEADTPDNFQSRRPNTSFCFLDIRSPGLGDTAMYLCATSRDSGQTGYTFGSGTRLTVV.

This clone was picked up a small number of times. This chain links TRBV18 with TRBJ1-3; D ambiguous. Germline V CDR1 and CDR2: KGHSH, LQKENI. This CDR3 is built from 14 residues. V was cut by 2 bases and J by 4 bases, with 9 bases left in between. The CDR3 DNA is TGTGCCAGCTCACCAGGGAACACCGGAAACACCATATATTTT. This sequence encodes CASSPGNTGNTIYF.

The gene calls are TRBV10-1 and TRBJ2-3; perhaps D is TRBD1 or TRBD2 (5 bases each). CDR1 and CDR2 from the germline V gene are WNHNN and SYGVQD (reference sequence). This CDR3 spans 15 amino acids. Trimming took off 2 bases at V and 3 bases at J, with 12 bases between the two ends. CDR3 in DNA: TGCGCCAGCAGTGAGGGGACCCGTCCAACAGATACGCAGTATTTT. Translation: CASSEGTRPTDTQYF.

The gene calls are TRBV7-8 and TRBJ2-7; 14 positions match TRBD2. The V gene end was trimmed by 5 bases and the J gene end by 6 bases; junction bases not matched to a gene: 3. Germline values: CDR1 SGHVS, CDR2 FQNEAQ. The CDR3 covers 14 residues. The CDR3 loop reads CASSPGTSGGEQYF. The CDR3 DNA sequence: TGTGCCAGCAGCCCAGGGACTAGCGGGGGCGAGCAGTACTTC.

The J gene is TRBJ2-5, the V gene TRBV5-4; 12 bases map to TRBD1. CDR3 length equals 17 residues. Germline trimming cut 4 bases from V and 6 bases from J; bases unmatched to any gene: 13. Germline CDR1 is SGHNT and CDR2 is YYREEE (reference sequence). CDR3 nucleotides: TGTGCCAGCAGCCTTTTCGGCGGGGGACAGGGGGCGAAGACCCAGTACTTC. Translating gives CASSLFGGGQGAKTQYF.

Only one count was recorded for this clone. The genes are TRBV5-1 and TRBJ2-7; maybe TRBD2 (6 bases). The length of the CDR3 is 13 residues. V lost 0 bases to trimming and J lost 3 bases, with 7 bases between them. Germline lookup yields CDR1 SGHRS and CDR2 YFSETQ. CDR3 bases: TGCGCCAGCAGCTTGGGGGGGGTCTACGAGCAGTACTTC. It yields the protein CASSLGGVYEQYF. Based on the CDR3 plus reference TRBV5-1 and TRBJ2-7, the full variable domain is KAGVTQTPRYLIKTRGQQVTLSCSPISGHRSVSWYQQTPGQGLQFLFEYFSETQRNKGNFPGRFSGRQFSNSRSEMNVSTLELGDSALYLCASSLGGVYEQYFGPGTRLTVT.

The chain uses TRBV5-6 and TRBJ2-4, with D tentatively TRBD2 (6 bases). V was shortened by 3 bases and J by 6 bases, with 13 bases between the two germline ends. Germline CDR1 is SGHDT and CDR2 is YYEEEE. The CDR3 runs 14 residues. DNA of the CDR3: TGTGCCAGCAGCTCCCGGGGGAAGGGAAACATTCAGTACTTC. Protein sequence: CASSSRGKGNIQYF.